This TCR beta chain was sequenced in a study of metastatic and nonmetastatic thyroid tumors. Turning to the study itself: Repertoires of blood and of tissue (tumor or nodule) from malignant and benign thyroid patients were compared. The study's findings and limits: Benign nodules were reported to have significantly lower TCR beta diversity than malignant thyroid tumors, in blood and tumor.

All patients were untreated before thyroid surgery. In its sample, this clone was seen a few times. Its specificity is not known. V trimming: 4 bases; J trimming: 2 bases; junction bases outside the gene matches: 7. The CDR3 runs 15 residues. Germline-derived CDR1 and CDR2 are MNHNS and SASEGT. Per the original methods: Using the CDR3 differences seen across clinicopathological groups, the authors built a distant-metastasis classifier for papillary thyroid cancer, which was meant to discriminate distant-metastatic patients. TCRdb re-called the PCR reads via MiXCR. TCRdb, rather than the study authors, made the V and J calls. In the table there are some 30,000 clones, roughly 30% of which are singletons.

Sequencing input: blood. This clonotype originated in a female donor with papillary thyroid cancer or a benign thyroid nodule (not recorded which). Some clones in this sample may be carry-over from other donors' samples. The V and J genes are TRBV6-1 and TRBJ1-1, with 7 positions matching TRBD1. The CDR3 loop is CASSGQGSRNTEAFF. The CDR3 DNA reads as TGTGCCAGCAGTGGACAGGGATCCCGTAACACTGAAGCTTTCTTT.